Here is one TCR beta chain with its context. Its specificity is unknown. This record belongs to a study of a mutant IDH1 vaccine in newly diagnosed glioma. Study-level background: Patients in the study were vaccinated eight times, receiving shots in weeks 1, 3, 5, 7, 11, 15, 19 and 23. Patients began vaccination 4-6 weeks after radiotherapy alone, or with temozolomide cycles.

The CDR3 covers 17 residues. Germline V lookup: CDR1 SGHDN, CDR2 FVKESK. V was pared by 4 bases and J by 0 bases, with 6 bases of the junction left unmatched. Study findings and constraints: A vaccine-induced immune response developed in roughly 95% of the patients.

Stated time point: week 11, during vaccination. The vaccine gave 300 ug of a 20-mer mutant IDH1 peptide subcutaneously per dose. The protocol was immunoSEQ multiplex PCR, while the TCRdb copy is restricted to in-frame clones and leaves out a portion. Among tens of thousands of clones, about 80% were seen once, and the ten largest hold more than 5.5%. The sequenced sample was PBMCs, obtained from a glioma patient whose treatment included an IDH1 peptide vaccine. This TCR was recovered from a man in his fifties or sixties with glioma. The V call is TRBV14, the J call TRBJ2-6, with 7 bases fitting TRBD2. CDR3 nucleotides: TGTGCCAGCAGCCCAGTGGGGAGGGGCTCTGGGGCCAACGTCCTGACTTTC. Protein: CASSPVGRGSGANVLTF.